These 29 T cell receptor beta chains were sequenced from one sample in a study of beta chain features in type 1 diabetes. As every portion of the isolated RNA was reverse transcribed, the sequencing read expressed TCRB transcripts. Repertoires were generated with immunoSEQ multiplex PCR, while TCRdb's copy carries only in-frame clones and drops some. The table has roughly 610,000 clones, 15% to 18% seen once. Material for sequencing was naive CD4+ T cells from blood. The receptors originated from a man younger than 35 in good health.

This clone was counted between two and nine times. The rearrangement links TRBV4-3 to TRBJ2-1; TRBD2 matches 14 bases. V lost 3 bases, J lost 5 bases, and 9 bases stayed unmatched. Germline V lookup: CDR1 LGHNA, CDR2 YSLEER. The CDR3 spans 18 residues. CDR3 DNA sequence: TGCGCCAGCAGCCAGTTAAGTGGGACTAGCGGGAGTCACAATGAGCAGTTCTTC. It codes for CASSQLSGTSGSHNEQFF.

The chain combines TRBV28 with TRBJ1-2; a weak D match, TRBD1 (5 bases). The V gene's germline CDR1 is MDHEN and CDR2 SYDVKM. The CDR3 has 13 amino acids. The V end was cut by 5 bases, the J end by 8 bases, with 15 bases between. CDR3 coding DNA: TGTGCCAGCAGTGTCGACAGTGACGCGGGCTACACCTTC. It is translated as CASSVDSDAGYTF.

This clone showed up just a few times. The gene calls are TRBV9 and TRBJ2-2; unclear D gene. Germline V gene sequence: CDR1 SGDLS, CDR2 YYNGEE. The V and J ends lost 0 bases and 3 bases respectively, with 12 bases between them. The CDR3 contains 16 residues. The CDR3 DNA follows: TGTGCCAGCAGCGTAGACACCATAACATACACCGGGGAGCTGTTTTTT. Translated: CASSVDTITYTGELFF.

A few counts support this clone. Other nucleotide sequences in the sample specify the same CDR3. The chain links TRBV9 to TRBJ1-1, with no clear D. Germline V gene data show CDR1 as SGDLS and CDR2 as YYNGEE. This CDR3 contains 13 residues. The V gene lost 2 bases and the J gene lost 0 bases, with 5 bases spanning the gap. CDR3 residues: CASSVRLNTEAFF. CDR3 sequence (DNA): TGTGCCAGCAGCGTTCGGTTGAACACTGAAGCTTTCTTT.

V and J are TRBV7-9 and TRBJ1-1; D not certain. CDR3 length: 11 residues. Per the germline V gene, CDR1 is SEHNR and CDR2 is FQNEAQ (reference sequence). V was cut by 7 bases and J by 10 bases, with 13 bases left in between. The CDR3 nucleotides are TGTGCCAGCATCCTTCAGTGGTTAGCTTTCTTT. Its protein is CASILQWLAFF.

V is TRBV7-9 and J is TRBJ1-5; D is possibly TRBD1 (5 bases). Per germline, CDR1 SEHNR and CDR2 FQNEAQ (reference sequence). The CDR3 contains 14 residues. The ends were cut back, 6 bases at V and 3 bases at J, with 12 bases in the middle. The CDR3 DNA reads TGTGCCAGCAGTAAGACAGAACTCAATCAGCCCCAGCATTTT. It yields the protein CASSKTELNQPQHF.

On this clone: The sample has other DNA sequences that encode this CDR3 too. The chain is built from TRBV9 and TRBJ2-3; D unclear. Trimming pared 2 bases from V and 5 bases from J, leaving 3 bases between. Germline CDR1 SGDLS, CDR2 YYNGEE. The CDR3 is 11 residues long. CDR3 nucleotide sequence: TGTGCCAGCAGCGTCCAAGATACGCAGTATTTT. This encodes CASSVQDTQYF.

The rearrangement links TRBV28 to TRBJ2-7; 11 nucleotides agree with TRBD1. V was clipped by 8 bases and J by 7 bases; unmatched bases: 7. In germline, CDR1 is MDHEN, CDR2 SYDVKM. This CDR3 has 13 amino acids. As DNA, the CDR3 is TGTGCCAGCCTTGGACAGGGGGCATGGGAGCAGTACTTC. Its translation is CASLGQGAWEQYF.

The rearrangement links TRBV11-2 to TRBJ2-7; unclear D gene. The CDR3 consists of 12 residues. V was pared by 3 bases and J by 5 bases, with 8 bases between. The germline V gene has CDR1 SGHAT and CDR2 FQNNGV. The CDR3 DNA reads TGTGCCAGCAGCTTCCCTATAAACGAGCAGTACTTC. It is translated as CASSFPINEQYF. The complete variable domain, with remaining parts taken from reference TRBV11-2 and TRBJ2-7, reads EAGVAQSPRYKIIEKRQSVAFWCNPISGHATLYWYQQILGQGPKLLIQFQNNGVVDDSQLPKDRFSAERLKGVDSTLKIQPAKLEDSAVYLCASSFPINEQYFGPGTRLTVT.

This sequence joins TRBV18 and TRBJ2-7; no reliable D call. The V gene's germline CDR1 is KGHSH and CDR2 LQKENI. V gave up 3 bases and J gave up 4 bases, with 10 bases separating them. The CDR3 covers 13 residues. DNA of the CDR3: TGTGCCAGCTCACCTTCGCTGAGGTACGAGCAGTACTTC. This encodes CASSPSLRYEQYF. Full variable domain (outside the CDR3, taken from reference TRBV18 and TRBJ2-7): NAGVMQNPRHLVRRRGQEARLRCSPMKGHSHVYWYRQLPEEGLKFMVYLQKENIIDESGMPKERFSAEFPKEGPSILRIQQVVRGDSAAYFCASSPSLRYEQYFGPGTRLTVT.

This clone was found a few times. This chain connects TRBV28 to TRBJ1-1; 11 bases map to TRBD1. Per germline, CDR1 MDHEN and CDR2 SYDVKM. There are 15 residues in the CDR3. V lost 4 bases to trimming and J lost 4 bases; unmatched junction nucleotides: 5. CDR3 loop: CASSSSGTGGTEAFF. The CDR3 DNA reads TGTGCCAGCAGTTCCTCCGGGACAGGGGGCACTGAAGCTTTCTTT.

The chain joins TRBV27 to TRBJ1-1; D possibly corresponds to TRBD1 (6 bases). Deletions cut 3 bases from V and 8 bases from J, with 10 bases between. The CDR3 is made up of 12 amino acids. The germline V gene encodes CDR1 MNHEY and CDR2 SMNVEV (reference sequence). CDR3 protein: CASSFSGTEAFF. CDR3 coding DNA: TGTGCCAGCAGTTTTAGTGGGACAGAAGCTTTCTTT.

This clone has just a few counts. The V call is TRBV10-3, the J call TRBJ1-5, with D perhaps TRBD1 (5 bases). CDR1 and CDR2 (germline): ENHRY, SYGVKD. V shed 0 bases and J shed 5 bases, with 17 bases lying between them. The CDR3 loop spans 17 amino acids. The CDR3 bases are TGTGCCATCAGTGAGTCGATGCGGGGGTTAAGTCATCAGCCCCAGCATTTT. Translation gives CAISESMRGLSHQPQHF.

This clone occurred a few times. This rearrangement joins TRBV4-3 to TRBJ1-2; D gene ambiguous. Per germline, CDR1 LGHNA and CDR2 YSLEER. The CDR3 runs to 16 residues. V dropped 1 base and J dropped 4 bases, with 16 bases sitting between them. The CDR3 protein is CASSQGPSSARYGYTF. The CDR3 DNA reads TGCGCCAGCAGCCAAGGTCCGTCCAGCGCCCGCTATGGCTACACCTTC.

V usage is TRBV14 and J usage is TRBJ2-7, with a weak D call TRBD1 (6 bases). Trimming stripped 6 bases from V and 0 bases from J, with 15 bases between. From germline, CDR1 is SGHDN and CDR2 FVKESK. CDR3 length equals 15 residues. CDR3 sequence (DNA): TGTGCCAGCAGTAAAACGCAGGGGTTCTCCTACGAGCAGTACTTC. It encodes CASSKTQGFSYEQYF.

The chain links TRBV5-1 to TRBJ2-2; D not resolved. V lost 0 bases and J 7 bases, leaving 4 bases between the germline ends. This CDR3 has 12 residues. The germline V gene encodes CDR1 SGHRS and CDR2 YFSETQ. In DNA form, the CDR3 reads TGCGCCAGCAGCTTGGTGGTCGGGGAGCTGTTTTTT. It specifies CASSLVVGELFF. Combining the CDR3 with reference TRBV5-1 and TRBJ2-2 gives the whole variable domain KAGVTQTPRYLIKTRGQQVTLSCSPISGHRSVSWYQQTPGQGLQFLFEYFSETQRNKGNFPGRFSGRQFSNSRSEMNVSTLELGDSALYLCASSLVVGELFFGEGSRLTVL.

There are a few counts of this clone. V is TRBV29-1 and J is TRBJ2-7; D possibly corresponds to TRBD2 (6 bases). From germline, CDR1 is SQVTM and CDR2 ANQGSEA. This CDR3 spans 12 amino acids. Trimming cost V 6 bases and J 2 bases, with 11 bases left between them. CDR3 nucleotides: TGCAGCGTCGGGGACTCCACCTACGAGCAGTACTTC. Protein product: CSVGDSTYEQYF.

This clone was picked up a small number of times. This chain joins TRBV5-1 and TRBJ1-2, with D unresolved. CDR1 and CDR2 (germline): SGHRS, YFSETQ. V was trimmed by 6 bases and J by 4 bases, leaving 19 bases between them. The CDR3 consists of 15 residues. For the CDR3, the DNA is TGCGCCAGCACCGATCCCAGAACAGAATTCTATGGCTACACCTTC. This translates into CASTDPRTEFYGYTF. The full variable domain, in which reference TRBV5-1 and TRBJ1-2 provide the parts outside the CDR3, is KAGVTQTPRYLIKTRGQQVTLSCSPISGHRSVSWYQQTPGQGLQFLFEYFSETQRNKGNFPGRFSGRQFSNSRSEMNVSTLELGDSALYLCASTDPRTEFYGYTFGSGTRLTVV.

The chain recombines TRBV5-4 with TRBJ1-1, with D tentatively TRBD1 (5 bases). This CDR3 comprises 15 residues. Trimming took 4 bases from V and 5 from J, leaving 18 bases between them. The germline gives CDR1 SGHNT, CDR2 YYREEE (reference sequence). CDR3 in amino acids: CASSGPRGARTEAFF. CDR3 sequence (DNA): TGTGCCAGCAGCGGCCCGAGGGGCGCGAGGACTGAAGCTTTCTTT.

The chain is built from TRBV9 and TRBJ2-2, with D possibly being TRBD1 (5 bases). The V end was cut by 0 bases, the J end by 6 bases, with 9 bases between. The germline V gene has CDR1 SGDLS and CDR2 YYNGEE. This CDR3 contains 14 residues. The CDR3 nucleotides are TGTGCCAGCAGCGTAGTGTCAGGGCCCGGGGAGCTGTTTTTT. Translation: CASSVVSGPGELFF.

V usage is TRBV2 and J usage is TRBJ2-7, with D tentatively TRBD1 (6 bases). The CDR3 length is 13 residues. V was cut by 5 bases and J by 3 bases, with 11 bases left in between. CDR1 SNHLY and CDR2 FYNNEI come from the germline V gene. Here the CDR3 reads CASSQGSHYEQYF. The DNA for the CDR3 is TGTGCCAGCAGTCAGGGGTCCCACTACGAGCAGTACTTC. Based on the CDR3 plus reference TRBV2 and TRBJ2-7, the full variable domain is EPEVTQTPSHQVTQMGQEVILRCVPISNHLYFYWYRQILGQKVEFLVSFYNNEISEKSEIFDDQFSVERPDGSNFTLKIRSTKLEDSAMYFCASSQGSHYEQYFGPGTRLTVT.

This rearrangement joins TRBV9 to TRBJ1-1; a possible D gene is TRBD1 (6 bases). The length of the CDR3 is 15 residues. V lost 3 bases, J lost 0 bases, and 12 bases lay in between. Germline CDR1 and CDR2: SGDLS and YYNGEE. The CDR3 sequence is CASSAQGHVNTEAFF. As DNA, the CDR3 is TGTGCCAGCAGCGCCCAGGGACACGTGAACACTGAAGCTTTCTTT.

The chain joins TRBV15 to TRBJ2-6, with D perhaps matching TRBD2 (6 bases). Germline CDR1 LNHNV, CDR2 YYDKDF (reference sequence). The CDR3 loop spans 16 amino acids. Trimming left V 0 bases short and J 6 bases short, with 12 bases between. The CDR3 DNA reads as TGTGCCACCAGCAGAGATCCCGGGGGAAAGGCCAACGTCCTGACTTTC. Its translation: CATSRDPGGKANVLTF.

This sequence joins TRBV19 and TRBJ2-7; 7 positions match TRBD1. From germline, CDR1 is LNHDA and CDR2 SQIVND (reference sequence). J lost 3 bases, V lost 6 bases, and 11 bases had no gene match. The CDR3 contains 15 residues. The CDR3 sequence: CASSPNRGPHYEQYF. The DNA for the CDR3 is TGTGCCAGTAGCCCCAACAGGGGCCCACACTACGAGCAGTACTTC.

This clone has just a few counts. V usage is TRBV7-2 and J usage is TRBJ1-1; TRBD1 might be the D (5 bases). Germline loops: CDR1 SGHTA, CDR2 FQGNSA. The germline V and J ends were trimmed by 4 bases and 5 bases, with 11 bases remaining between them. The CDR3 sequence is 13 residues long. CDR3 coding DNA: TGTGCCAGCAGCTGGGGGAGGGCGACTGAAGCTTTCTTT. It is translated as CASSWGRATEAFF.

The rearrangement joins TRBV2 to TRBJ1-2; maybe TRBD1 (5 bases). Germline values: CDR1 SNHLY, CDR2 FYNNEI. V was clipped by 0 bases and J by 8 bases, with 7 bases between them. This CDR3 has 12 amino acids. For the CDR3, the DNA is TGTGCCAGCAGTGAAGCAAACAGGGGCTACACCTTC. This gives the protein CASSEANRGYTF.

The chain is built from TRBV18 and TRBJ2-5, with D perhaps TRBD2 (6 bases). V was trimmed by 5 bases and J by 7 bases, leaving 11 bases between them. Germline V gene sequence: CDR1 KGHSH, CDR2 LQKENI. The length of the CDR3 is 12 residues. The DNA for the CDR3 is TGTGCCAGCTCAGTTGCCGGGGGGACCCAGTACTTC. The encoded protein is CASSVAGGTQYF.

The chain employs TRBV7-2 and TRBJ1-5; possible D gene TRBD1, 5 bases. CDR3 length equals 16 residues. Trimming removed 2 bases from V and 0 bases from J, with 11 bases in between. CDR1 and CDR2 from the germline V gene are SGHTA and FQGNSA. The CDR3 DNA sequence: TGTGCCAGCAGCTTATTGACAGCGTATAGCAATCAGCCCCAGCATTTT. Encoded protein: CASSLLTAYSNQPQHF.

This clone has more than one count but fewer than ten. CDR3 nucleotide sequence: TGTGCCAGCAGAGGAAGGGGGGACAGGGCCCGCCAAGAGACCCAGTACTTC. Its protein product is CASRGRGDRARQETQYF. The chain has TRBV9 and TRBJ2-5; the match to TRBD1 covers 9 bases. The CDR3 has 17 amino acids. V lost 5 bases, J lost 1 base, and 12 bases stayed unmatched. CDR1 is SGDLS and CDR2 is YYNGEE in the germline V gene.